The rows below give T cell receptor beta chains drawn from one sample of a study of blood T cell repertoires in COVID-19. Some clones are missing from TCRdb's copy, which holds only in-frame ones; the method was immunoSEQ multiplex PCR. The sample includes 200,000 or so clones, 60% to 85% of them seen just once. Material: peripheral blood. Every receptor here comes from a man aged 60 to 69 with active or convalescent COVID-19. The CDR3 runs from the conserved cysteine through the conserved F or W. The D gene is left open where the match is weak. Part of the rows lack a size; the others show once, few, many or a class for expanded clones.

D	size	V	J	CDR3	DNA
-	-	TRBV29-1	TRBJ1-5	CSVGQEFNQPQHF	TGCAGCGTTGGACAGGAGTTCAATCAGCCCCAGCATTTT
TRBD2	-	TRBV3-1/TRBV3-2	TRBJ2-1	CASSQGLADSYNEQFF	TGTGCCAGCAGCCAGGGACTAGCGGACTCCTACAATGAGCAGTTCTTC
TRBD2	-	TRBV28	TRBJ2-6	CASSQLGGEFPNVLTF	TGTGCCAGCAGCCAACTGGGGGGGGAATTCCCCAACGTCCTGACTTTC
-	-	TRBV20-1	TRBJ2-7	CSASSPLEQYF	TGCAGTGCTAGTAGCCCTCTCGAGCAGTACTTC
-	-	TRBV24-1	TRBJ2-1	CATSDWTEINEQFF	TGTGCCACCAGTGATTGGACAGAAATCAATGAGCAGTTCTTC
-	few	TRBV14	TRBJ2-3	CASSHQGLGTDTQYF	TGTGCCAGCAGCCACCAGGGGCTCGGCACAGATACGCAGTATTTT
-	few	TRBV6-5	TRBJ1-2	CASSDGGAPNYGYTF	TGTGCCAGCTCGGACGGGGGGGCCCCGAACTATGGCTACACCTTC
TRBD2	-	TRBV6-5	TRBJ2-4	CATIGGAQKDIQYF	TGTGCCACAATCGGGGGGGCCCAAAAGGACATTCAGTACTTC
TRBD1	-	TRBV28	TRBJ1-1	CASSYRTGMNTEAFF	TGTGCCAGCAGTTACAGGACAGGTATGAACACTGAAGCTTTCTTT
-	-	TRBV11-2	TRBJ1-1	CASSRSSNTEAFF	TGTGCCAGCAGCCGGTCCTCGAACACTGAAGCTTTCTTT
TRBD1	-	TRBV7-2	TRBJ1-3	CASSWQGANSGNTIYF	TGTGCCAGCAGCTGGCAGGGGGCGAACTCTGGAAACACCATATATTTT
TRBD2	-	TRBV7-9	TRBJ2-7	CASSLALAAISYEQYF	TGTGCCAGCAGCTTAGCCCTAGCGGCCATTTCCTACGAGCAGTACTTC
-	once	TRBV5-4	TRBJ2-1	CASRPTGTLGFGNEQFF	TGTGCCAGCAGACCCACCGGGACTTTGGGCTTCGGCAATGAGCAGTTCTTC
TRBD2	-	TRBV3-1/TRBV3-2	TRBJ2-1	CASSQDDNSGSNEQFF	TGTGCCAGCAGCCAAGATGATAATAGCGGGAGCAATGAGCAGTTCTTC
TRBD2	once	TRBV7-3	TRBJ2-1	CATGASGPDNEQFF	TGTGCCACAGGGGCTAGCGGGCCTGACAATGAGCAGTTCTTC
TRBD1	-	TRBV7-2	TRBJ1-6	CASSRGQELEYNSPLHF	TGTGCCAGCAGCCGGGGACAGGAATTAGAATATAATTCACCCCTCCACTTT
-	-	TRBV11-2	TRBJ2-5	CASSGLRDTKETQYF	TGTGCCAGCAGCGGCCTGCGGGATACGAAAGAGACCCAGTACTTC
-	-	TRBV5-5	TRBJ2-3	CASSLMDRYGNTQYF	TGTGCCAGCAGCTTGATGGACAGATACGGGAATACGCAGTATTTT
TRBD2	-	TRBV4-3	TRBJ2-1	CASSLLTGTSGSRSYNEQFF	TGCGCCAGCAGCCTTCTAACCGGGACTAGCGGGAGCAGGAGTTACAATGAGCAGTTCTTC
TRBD2	-	TRBV27	TRBJ2-2	CASRPGTSVGELFF	TGTGCCAGCAGACCCGGGACTAGCGTTGGGGAGCTGTTTTTT
TRBD2	-	TRBV28	TRBJ2-7	CASSGSGSEQYF	TGTGCCAGCAGCGGCAGCGGGAGCGAGCAGTACTTC
TRBD1	-	TRBV19	TRBJ2-1	CASGLGTGQGASEQFF	TGTGCCAGCGGACTAGGGACCGGACAGGGGGCGAGTGAGCAGTTCTTC
-	-	TRBV7-3	TRBJ1-1	CASSSGQLNTEAFF	TGTGCCAGCAGCTCCGGACAGCTGAACACTGAAGCTTTCTTT
TRBD1	-	TRBV28	TRBJ1-5	CASREQGAGQPQHF	TGTGCCAGCCGGGAACAGGGGGCCGGACAGCCCCAGCATTTT
-	-	TRBV23-1	TRBJ2-3	CASSPIKQGTDTQYF	TGCGCCAGCAGCCCCATTAAACAGGGCACAGATACGCAGTATTTT
TRBD1	-	TRBV6-2/TRBV6-3	TRBJ1-5	CASSYSGQGAVGNQPQHF	TGTGCCAGCAGTTACTCCGGGCAGGGGGCCGTAGGCAATCAGCCCCAGCATTTT
TRBD1	-	TRBV5-1	TRBJ2-5	CASSLAGTGGETQYF	TGCGCCAGCAGCTTGGCCGGGACAGGGGGGGAGACCCAGTACTTC
-	-	TRBV4-2	TRBJ1-5	CASSQNGLGGVSNQPQHF	TGTGCCAGCAGCCAGAACGGGTTAGGGGGGGTTAGCAATCAGCCCCAGCATTTT
TRBD1	-	TRBV4-1	TRBJ1-1	CASSRDRVVTEAFF	TGCGCCAGCAGCCGGGACAGGGTGGTCACTGAAGCTTTCTTT
TRBD1	once	TRBV27	TRBJ2-1	CASRFRPGGNEQFF	TGTGCCAGCAGGTTTCGGCCAGGGGGCAATGAGCAGTTCTTC
TRBD2	-	TRBV5-1	TRBJ2-7	CASSWTSGRAHEQYF	TGCGCCAGCAGCTGGACTAGCGGGAGGGCCCACGAGCAGTACTTC
TRBD2	-	TRBV28	TRBJ2-1	CASSLWGGRPGLAGGGNEQFF	TGTGCCAGCAGTTTATGGGGCGGCAGACCGGGACTAGCGGGAGGGGGCAATGAGCAGTTCTTC
-	few	TRBV4-1	TRBJ2-7	CASSLGNSYEQYF	TGCGCCAGCAGCCTCGGGAATTCCTACGAGCAGTACTTC
TRBD1	few	TRBV6-6	TRBJ1-1	CASSPQGASTEAFF	TGTGCCAGCAGCCCACAGGGGGCGAGCACTGAAGCTTTCTTT
-	once	TRBV2	TRBJ2-5	CASSEAPGVGETQYF	TGTGCCAGCAGTGAAGCCCCGGGGGTGGGGGAGACCCAGTACTTC
TRBD1	-	TRBV28	TRBJ1-1	CASSLSQGATEAFF	TGTGCCAGCAGTTTGAGCCAGGGGGCCACTGAAGCTTTCTTT
TRBD1	once	TRBV10-3	TRBJ1-1	CAIRTSTGGASEAFF	TGTGCCATCAGAACGTCGACAGGGGGCGCATCTGAAGCTTTCTTT
-	-	TRBV5-6	TRBJ1-5	CASSGEGNQPQHF	TGTGCCAGCAGCGGGGAGGGGAATCAGCCCCAGCATTTT
TRBD2	once	TRBV15	TRBJ2-7	CATSTAPGGGSYEQYF	TGTGCCACCAGCACTGCTCCGGGAGGGGGATCCTACGAGCAGTACTTC
-	-	TRBV9	TRBJ2-2	CASTLLGGGDTGELFF	TGTGCCAGCACCCTACTAGGGGGCGGGGACACCGGGGAGCTGTTTTTT
-	-	TRBV21-1	TRBJ1-4	CASSKARTRNEKLFF	TGTGCCAGCAGCAAAGCAAGGACAAGGAATGAAAAACTGTTTTTT
-	-	TRBV24-1	TRBJ2-1	CATSDSNKRIPGDEQFF	TGTGCCACCAGTGACTCGAATAAGCGGATCCCTGGAGATGAGCAGTTCTTC
-	-	TRBV9	TRBJ2-2	CASSPSFTGELFF	TGTGCCAGCAGCCCCTCCTTCACCGGGGAGCTGTTTTTT
TRBD1	-	TRBV12-3/TRBV12-4	TRBJ2-2	CALDRANTGELFF	TGTGCCCTAGACAGGGCGAACACCGGGGAGCTGTTTTTT
TRBD1	-	TRBV5-1	TRBJ1-1	CASTQPPGQGVTEAFF	TGCGCCAGCACCCAACCACCGGGACAGGGGGTCACTGAAGCTTTCTTT
-	-	TRBV7-2	TRBJ2-5	CASSPGATETQYF	TGTGCCAGCAGCCCAGGGGCCACAGAGACCCAGTACTTC
-	-	TRBV29-1	TRBJ1-1	CSAAQGNTEAFF	TGCAGCGCAGCTCAGGGGAACACTGAAGCTTTCTTT
-	-	TRBV28	TRBJ2-7	CASSPRLVRGSYEQYF	TGTGCCAGCAGTCCGAGGCTTGTCAGGGGCTCCTACGAGCAGTACTTC
TRBD1	-	TRBV7-3	TRBJ1-1	CASSLTGSGEAFF	TGTGCCAGCAGCTTGACAGGGAGCGGTGAAGCTTTCTTT
-	-	TRBV27	TRBJ1-5	CASSTRRGYQPQHF	TGTGCCAGCAGTACCCGAAGGGGCTATCAGCCCCAGCATTTT
-	once	TRBV29-1	TRBJ1-3	CSVEGTAAGNTIYF	TGCAGCGTTGAAGGGACAGCGGCTGGAAACACCATATATTTT
TRBD2	once	TRBV11-3	TRBJ2-7	CASSLGTSTAFDEQYF	TGTGCCAGCAGCTTAGGGACTAGTACCGCCTTTGACGAGCAGTACTTC
TRBD2	-	TRBV14	TRBJ2-1	CASYIAGGPRKYNEQFF	TGTGCCAGCTATATAGCGGGAGGGCCGAGGAAATACAATGAGCAGTTCTTC
TRBD2	-	TRBV7-9	TRBJ2-7	CASSFRAGLAGAHEQYF	TGTGCCAGCAGCTTCCGGGCGGGACTAGCGGGAGCACACGAGCAGTACTTC
TRBD1	-	TRBV10-3	TRBJ1-5	CAIRTGGDEPQHF	TGTGCCATCAGAACAGGGGGCGACGAGCCCCAGCATTTT
-	-	TRBV2	TRBJ2-7	CASSEAGGRYEQYF	TGTGCCAGCAGTGAAGCGGGGGGACGTTACGAGCAGTACTTC